The 23 T cell receptor beta chains reported below all come from one sample, sequenced in a study of T-cell memory formation after mild COVID-19. TCRdb recomputed calls from the 5' RACE reads with MiXCR, one row per CDR3 protein. The sample lists roughly 150,000 distinct CDR3 sequences; 10% to 15% were seen once. The sequenced sample was PBMCs or a T cell subset sorted from them (not recorded which). Receptor source: a man younger than 35 who had mild COVID-19 (a few samples of this study predate the infection). Cell type and time point are not known.

In its sample, this clonotype was seen a few times. The CDR3 coding sequence is TGTGCCAGCTCACTACGGTCCGGCGGGGCCAACGTCCTGACTTTC. Its translation is CASSLRSGGANVLTF. This chain joins TRBV18 and TRBJ2-6; no clear D. Germline values: CDR1 KGHSH, CDR2 LQKENI. The CDR3 is made up of 15 amino acids. Trimming pared 4 bases from V and 4 bases from J, leaving 11 bases between.

This clonotype was picked up a small number of times. The J gene is TRBJ2-1, the V gene TRBV9; possibly TRBD2 for D (6 bases). Germline CDR1 is SGDLS and CDR2 is YYNGEE. Trimming took off 4 bases at V and 1 base at J, with 15 bases between the two ends. This CDR3 comprises 16 residues. CDR3 region: CASSPPGGLSYNEQFF. The CDR3 DNA reads TGTGCCAGCAGCCCGCCCGGGGGTTTGTCCTACAATGAGCAGTTCTTC. Together with reference TRBV9 and TRBJ2-1, the CDR3 gives the full variable domain: DSGVTQTPKHLITATGQRVTLRCSPRSGDLSVYWYQQSLDQGLQFLIQYYNGEERAKGNILERFSAQQFPDLHSELNLSSLELGDSALYFCASSPPGGLSYNEQFFGPGTRLTVL.

This clonotype was detected a few times. The genes are TRBV7-2 and TRBJ2-7; 7 bases line up with TRBD2. This CDR3 is built from 17 residues. CDR1 and CDR2 (germline): SGHTA, FQGNSA. The trim removed 0 bases at V and 2 bases at J, leaving 10 bases unmatched. Written as DNA, the CDR3 is TGTGCCAGCAGCTTAGCGGCTAGCGGACGTCACCCCTACGAGCAGTACTTC. Translated: CASSLAASGRHPYEQYF.

The chain couples TRBV3-1 to TRBJ2-3; D is undetermined. In germline, CDR1 is LGHDT, CDR2 YNNKEL (reference sequence). The CDR3 has 12 amino acids. Trimming pared 5 bases from V and 6 bases from J, leaving 9 bases between. The CDR3: CASSFPLDTQYF. CDR3 in DNA: TGTGCCAGCAGCTTCCCACTGGATACGCAGTATTTT.

This clonotype was recorded at least ten times. This sequence joins TRBV4-1 and TRBJ2-5, with D perhaps matching TRBD1 (5 bases). This CDR3 comprises 14 residues. V was pared by 2 bases and J by 7 bases, with 14 bases between. The germline V gene has CDR1 MGHRA and CDR2 YSYEKL. CDR3 bases: TGCGCCAGCAGCCAATGGGGCTTCGCCGGGACCCAGTACTTC. This encodes CASSQWGFAGTQYF.

This chain uses TRBV20-1 with TRBJ2-3, with D perhaps assigned TRBD1 or TRBD2 (6 bases each). Germline V gene sequence: CDR1 DFQATT, CDR2 SNEGSKA (reference sequence). Trimming left V 0 bases short and J 6 bases short, with 16 bases between. This CDR3 has 15 amino acids. The CDR3: CSARERTGASDTQYF. CDR3 bases: TGCAGTGCTAGAGAAAGAACGGGGGCATCCGATACGCAGTATTTT.

This clonotype appeared a few times. CDR3 nucleotide sequence: TGTGCCAGCAGCGCCCACATCGGGGGTACTGAAGCTTTCTTT. Residues: CASSAHIGGTEAFF. This sequence joins TRBV9 and TRBJ1-1; maybe TRBD1 (5 bases). Trimming removed 3 bases at V and 5 bases at J, with 14 bases between. Germline CDR1 SGDLS, CDR2 YYNGEE. This CDR3 spans 14 amino acids.

The chain is built from TRBV25-1 and TRBJ2-7; 8 nucleotides match TRBD2. This CDR3 comprises 17 residues. V was clipped by 3 bases and J by 3 bases; unmatched bases: 13. Germline CDR1 and CDR2: MGHDK and SYGVNS. The CDR3 loop reads CASSDPAGGLPNYEQYV. CDR3 bases: TGTGCCAGCAGTGATCCGGCGGGGGGACTTCCTAACTACGAGCAGTACGTC.

This clonotype has just a few counts. The V call is TRBV9, the J call TRBJ2-3, with D unresolved. The CDR3 is made up of 15 amino acids. Germline CDR1 is SGDLS and CDR2 is YYNGEE. Trimming removed 0 bases at V and 1 base at J, with 9 bases between. The CDR3 is CASSVEGSGTDTQYF. As DNA, the CDR3 is TGTGCCAGCAGCGTAGAGGGCAGCGGCACAGATACGCAGTATTTT.

Only a few counts were recorded for this clonotype. V usage is TRBV5-1 and J usage is TRBJ2-3; TRBD2 aligns across 8 bases. From germline, CDR1 is SGHRS and CDR2 YFSETQ. This CDR3 spans 19 amino acids. The V segment lost 3 bases and the J segment 0 bases; nucleotides outside the gene matches: 15. CDR3 DNA sequence: TGCGCCAGCAGCTCCCCCGGTCAAGGAGCGGGGGATAGCACAGATACGCAGTATTTT. This codes for CASSSPGQGAGDSTDTQYF.

The rearrangement links TRBV9 to TRBJ2-3, with 8 nucleotides matching TRBD2. V lost 3 bases, J lost 6 bases, and 12 bases stayed unmatched. Germline assignment: CDR1 SGDLS and CDR2 YYNGEE. CDR3 length: 16 residues. CDR3 DNA sequence: TGTGCCAGCAGCGAAACTAGCGGCGCCTTCACGGATACGCAGTATTTT. It codes for CASSETSGAFTDTQYF.

This clonotype was observed a handful of times. The V call is TRBV7-2, the J call TRBJ1-1; tentative D call: TRBD1 (5 bases). The CDR3 contains 13 residues. Germline lookup yields CDR1 SGHTA and CDR2 FQGNSA. V gave up 1 base and J gave up 6 bases, with 9 bases separating them. The chain's CDR3 is CASSLVRDSEAFF. As DNA, the CDR3 is TGTGCCAGCAGCTTAGTACGGGACTCTGAAGCTTTCTTT.

The sample holds a few counts of this clonotype. J is TRBJ2-3 and V is TRBV9; D uncertain. CDR1 SGDLS and CDR2 YYNGEE come from the germline V gene. The CDR3 runs to 13 residues. V dropped 4 bases and J dropped 4 bases, with 10 bases sitting between them. The CDR3 spells CASSPRISDTQYF. DNA for the CDR3: TGTGCCAGCAGCCCGCGGATCTCAGATACGCAGTATTTT.

This rearrangement joins TRBV28 to TRBJ2-1, with TRBD2 matching over 11 bases. Germline CDR1 and CDR2: MDHEN and SYDVKM. J was trimmed by 6 bases and V by 5 bases; bases with no gene match: 9. The CDR3 is made up of 16 amino acids. The CDR3: CASSLPGTSGANEQFF. The CDR3 nucleotides are TGTGCCAGCAGTCTCCCCGGGACTAGCGGCGCCAATGAGCAGTTCTTC.

This clonotype was picked up many times. V and J are TRBV5-4 and TRBJ2-1, with 10 bases that match TRBD1. The junction had 2 bases not matched to a gene; V was cut back by 4 bases and J by 7 bases. CDR3 length: 13 amino acids. The germline V gene encodes CDR1 SGHNT and CDR2 YYREEE (reference sequence). CDR3 sequence (DNA): TGTGCCAGCAGCGAGGGACAGGGGAATGAGCAGTTCTTC. Amino acid sequence: CASSEGQGNEQFF.

The V gene is TRBV20-1, the J gene TRBJ2-2, with TRBD1 identical over 9 bases. Germline V CDR1 and CDR2: DFQATT, SNEGSKA (reference sequence). The CDR3 is 14 amino acids. V trimming: 6 bases; J trimming: 2 bases; junction bases outside the gene matches: 4. The CDR3 sequence: CSAPGQGNTGELFF. The CDR3 DNA reads TGCAGTGCACCGGGACAGGGCAACACCGGGGAGCTGTTTTTT.

This clonotype turned up a few times. The V call is TRBV7-2, the J call TRBJ1-4, with a possible D match to TRBD1 (5 bases). Germline V gene sequence: CDR1 SGHTA, CDR2 FQGNSA. This CDR3 contains 16 residues. V lost 5 bases and J 8 bases, leaving 21 bases between the germline ends. CDR3 DNA: TGTGCCAGCAGCCCACGGGTGGGTGGTGCAGGGGAAAAACTGTTTTTT. This gives the protein CASSPRVGGAGEKLFF. Drawing the rest from reference TRBV7-2 and TRBJ1-4, the complete variable domain is GAGVSQSPSNKVTEKGKDVELRCDPISGHTALYWYRQSLGQGLEFLIYFQGNSAPDKSGLPSDRFSAERTGGSVSTLTIQRTQQEDSAVYLCASSPRVGGAGEKLFFGSGTQLSVL.

This clonotype was detected a few times. V gene TRBV5-1 combines with J gene TRBJ1-1; TRBD1 agrees at 11 bases. Trimming removed 4 bases from V and 5 bases from J; junction bases left unmatched: 7. The CDR3 is 15 amino acids. Germline-derived CDR1 and CDR2 are SGHRS and YFSETQ. The CDR3 sequence is CASSRDGQGATEAFF. The CDR3 nucleotides read TGCGCCAGCAGCCGCGATGGACAGGGGGCTACTGAAGCTTTCTTT.

This clonotype showed up just a few times. The V gene is TRBV9, the J gene TRBJ2-5, with 13 positions matching TRBD2. CDR1 SGDLS and CDR2 YYNGEE come from the germline V gene. The CDR3 length is 15 residues. Germline trimming cut 3 bases from V and 2 bases from J; bases unmatched to any gene: 1. The CDR3 nucleotides are TGTGCCAGCAGCGGGACTAGCGGGGGACAAGAGACCCAGTACTTC. Translation: CASSGTSGGQETQYF. Full variable domain (missing parts from reference TRBV9 and TRBJ2-5): DSGVTQTPKHLITATGQRVTLRCSPRSGDLSVYWYQQSLDQGLQFLIQYYNGEERAKGNILERFSAQQFPDLHSELNLSSLELGDSALYFCASSGTSGGQETQYFGPGTRLLVL.

This rearrangement joins TRBV7-2 to TRBJ2-3; D remains ambiguous. Germline assignment: CDR1 SGHTA and CDR2 FQGNSA. This CDR3 comprises 12 residues. Between the trimmed V and J ends, which lost 5 bases and 6 bases, there was a span of 9 bases. The CDR3 sequence: CASSHAVDTQYF. CDR3 sequence (DNA): TGTGCCAGCAGCCACGCTGTGGATACGCAGTATTTT.

This clonotype was found a few times. This chain links TRBV5-1 with TRBJ2-3, with TRBD2 identical over 14 bases. Germline values: CDR1 SGHRS, CDR2 YFSETQ. The CDR3 consists of 16 residues. V lost 3 bases to trimming and J lost 4 bases; unmatched junction nucleotides: 4. This chain's CDR3 is CASSSATSGGADTQYF. CDR3 nucleotides: TGCGCCAGCAGCTCCGCGACTAGCGGGGGGGCAGATACGCAGTATTTT.

This chain uses TRBV6-5 with TRBJ2-3, with D perhaps being TRBD1 or TRBD2 (6 bases each). The V gene lost 3 bases and the J gene lost 2 bases, with 12 bases spanning the gap. The CDR3 has 15 residues. CDR1 and CDR2 (germline): MNHEY, SVGAGI. The CDR3 here is CASSYLGGFTDTQYF. The CDR3 coding sequence is TGTGCCAGCAGTTATCTAGGGGGGTTCACAGATACGCAGTATTTT.

This clonotype was seen many times. The chain links TRBV7-2 to TRBJ2-7; unclear D gene. V was clipped by 3 bases and J by 5 bases, with 8 bases between them. The germline CDR1 and CDR2 sequences are SGHTA and FQGNSA. The CDR3 is 12 amino acids. The CDR3, as DNA: TGTGCCAGCAGCTTCTACTCAGACGAGCAGTACTTC. As protein: CASSFYSDEQYF. Full variable domain (rest looked up from reference TRBV7-2 and TRBJ2-7): GAGVSQSPSNKVTEKGKDVELRCDPISGHTALYWYRQSLGQGLEFLIYFQGNSAPDKSGLPSDRFSAERTGGSVSTLTIQRTQQEDSAVYLCASSFYSDEQYFGPGTRLTVT.